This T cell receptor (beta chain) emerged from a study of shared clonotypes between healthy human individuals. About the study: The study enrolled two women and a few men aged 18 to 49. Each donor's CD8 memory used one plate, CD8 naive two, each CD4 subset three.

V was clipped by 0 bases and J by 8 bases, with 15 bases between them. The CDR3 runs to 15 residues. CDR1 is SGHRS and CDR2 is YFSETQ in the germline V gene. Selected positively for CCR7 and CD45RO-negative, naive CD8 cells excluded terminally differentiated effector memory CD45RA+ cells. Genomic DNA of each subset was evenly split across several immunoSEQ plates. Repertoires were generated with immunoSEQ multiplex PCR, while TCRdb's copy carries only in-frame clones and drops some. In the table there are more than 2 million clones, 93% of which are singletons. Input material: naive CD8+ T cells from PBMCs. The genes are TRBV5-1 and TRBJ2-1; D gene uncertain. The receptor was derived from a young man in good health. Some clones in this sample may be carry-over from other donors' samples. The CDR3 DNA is TGCGCCAGCAGCTTGGATCGTGACCTTCGCGATGAGCAGTTCTTC. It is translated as CASSLDRDLRDEQFF.